Following are 13 T cell receptor beta chains from one sample sequenced in a study of T cell changes during pregnancy in multiple sclerosis. The repertoire was sequenced with immunoSEQ multiplex PCR; TCRdb's copy has only in-frame clones and lacks some. The sample lists some 120,000 clones, around nine tenths occurring once. The material sequenced was peripheral blood, taken in the third trimester of pregnancy. The origin of the receptors is a female donor with multiple sclerosis, enrolled in a pregnancy study.

V and J are TRBV19 and TRBJ1-2; 9 nucleotides align to TRBD1. Germline V gene data show CDR1 as LNHDA and CDR2 as SQIVND (reference sequence). V lost 6 bases to trimming and J lost 4 bases; unmatched junction nucleotides: 9. CDR3 size: 15 residues. The CDR3 coding sequence is TGTGCCAGTAGCCCGGACAGGGGCCTGGCCTATGGCTACACCTTC. Amino acids: CASSPDRGLAYGYTF.

V usage is TRBV9 and J usage is TRBJ2-5; 13 bases align to TRBD2. J gave up 5 bases and V 3 bases, and 4 bases lay outside the gene matches. Germline V gives CDR1 SGDLS, CDR2 YYNGEE. CDR3 length: 15 amino acids. This CDR3 is CASSGTSGGAETQYF. CDR3 coding DNA: TGTGCCAGCAGCGGCACTAGCGGGGGGGCCGAGACCCAGTACTTC.

This chain uses TRBV6-4 with TRBJ1-5, with TRBD1 matching 8 bases. Germline V CDR1 and CDR2: MRHNA, SNTAGT. With 5 bases clipped from V and 5 bases from J, the junction kept 2 bases outside the gene matches. The CDR3 extends over 13 amino acids. The CDR3, as DNA: TGTGCCAGCAGTCCGGACAGGGATCAGCCCCAGCATTTT. The encoded protein is CASSPDRDQPQHF.

The V and J genes are TRBV18 and TRBJ1-5, with D possibly TRBD1 on 6 matching bases. Germline CDR1 KGHSH, CDR2 LQKENI. Trimming removed 2 bases at V and 0 bases at J, with 8 bases between. The CDR3 has 15 residues. The CDR3: CASSPSRGSNQPQHF. The DNA for the CDR3 is TGTGCCAGCTCACCAAGCAGGGGTAGCAATCAGCCCCAGCATTTT.

The chain is built from TRBV7-2 and TRBJ2-7; maybe TRBD1 (6 bases). V was cut by 5 bases and J by 12 bases, with 20 bases left in between. The V gene's germline CDR1 is SGHTA and CDR2 FQGNSA. The CDR3 extends over 13 amino acids. In nucleotides, the CDR3 is TGTGCCAGCAGCACCCGGGACACTCGCCGGCGGTACTTC. Amino acid sequence: CASSTRDTRRRYF.

The V and J genes are TRBV6-4 and TRBJ2-7, with a weak D call TRBD2 (6 bases). Trimming removed 9 bases at V and 3 bases at J, with 15 bases between. This CDR3 is 13 amino acids long. Germline V gene data show CDR1 as MRHNA and CDR2 as SNTAGT. The CDR3 DNA reads as TGTGCCAGTTTCCGGGAGTATCTCTACGAGCAGTACTTC. Translated: CASFREYLYEQYF.

The gene calls are TRBV15 and TRBJ1-1; D remains ambiguous. CDR3 length: 15 amino acids. V was shortened by 3 bases and J by 1 base, with 12 bases between the two germline ends. Germline V CDR1 and CDR2: LNHNV, YYDKDF (reference sequence). The CDR3, as DNA: TGTGCCACCAGCAGGCGCAACGCGCGGAACACTGAAGCTTTCTTT. It translates to CATSRRNARNTEAFF.

V usage is TRBV5-1 and J usage is TRBJ2-7; weak D call: TRBD2 (6 bases). Germline-derived CDR1 and CDR2 are SGHRS and YFSETQ. The CDR3 loop spans 16 amino acids. Trimming shortened V by 0 bases and J by 0 bases, and 13 bases separated the two germline ends. The CDR3 here is CASSLGPRDSSYEQYF. In DNA, the CDR3 is TGCGCCAGCAGCTTGGGGCCCCGGGACTCCTCCTACGAGCAGTACTTC.

The chain carries TRBV15 and TRBJ1-2; a weak D match, TRBD1 (5 bases). The CDR3 sequence is 16 residues long. Between the trimmed V and J ends, which lost 0 bases and 4 bases, there was a span of 15 bases. From germline, CDR1 is LNHNV and CDR2 YYDKDF (reference sequence). The CDR3 nucleotides are TGTGCCACCAGCAGAGATCTCACAGGTAGTGGCTATGGCTACACCTTC. This translates into CATSRDLTGSGYGYTF.

CDR3 sequence reads: CASSLAGGWEQYF. The CDR3 DNA sequence: TGTGCCAGCAGCTTAGCGGGAGGTTGGGAGCAGTACTTC. The chain joins TRBV7-3 to TRBJ2-7; 8 bases are a match to TRBD2. The trim removed 2 bases at V and 7 bases at J, leaving 4 bases unmatched. Germline V lookup: CDR1 SGHTA, CDR2 FQGTGA. The CDR3 consists of 13 residues.

This chain joins TRBV6-1 and TRBJ2-1; D is possibly TRBD2 (6 bases). The CDR3 sequence is 12 residues long. With 6 bases removed from V and 9 bases from J, the gap between germline ends came to 12 bases. Germline loops: CDR1 MNHNS, CDR2 SASEGT. CDR3: CASRGGASEQFF. The CDR3 DNA reads as TGTGCCAGCAGGGGCGGGGCTAGTGAGCAGTTCTTC.

This chain uses TRBV2 with TRBJ2-5, with 9 bases identical to TRBD1. V was clipped by 2 bases and J by 5 bases; unmatched bases: 27. Germline CDR1 and CDR2: SNHLY and FYNNEI. The CDR3 sequence is 22 residues long. CDR3 nucleotide sequence: TGTGCCAGCAGTGAATCACTCCTTGTGGACAGGGGTATACTACAGGATGGGGAGACCCAGTACTTC. It encodes CASSESLLVDRGILQDGETQYF.

The CDR3 loop is CASRTSGGFETQYF. The DNA for the CDR3 is TGTGCCAGCAGGACCAGCGGGGGGTTCGAGACCCAGTACTTC. The chain employs TRBV2 and TRBJ2-5; 9 nucleotides line up with TRBD2. Germline CDR1 and CDR2: SNHLY and FYNNEI. The CDR3 is made up of 14 amino acids. V lost 6 bases and J lost 5; bases outside the gene matches: 7. The entire variable domain, with the rest obtained from reference TRBV2 and TRBJ2-5, is as follows: EPEVTQTPSHQVTQMGQEVILRCVPISNHLYFYWYRQILGQKVEFLVSFYNNEISEKSEIFDDQFSVERPDGSNFTLKIRSTKLEDSAMYFCASRTSGGFETQYFGPGTRLLVL.